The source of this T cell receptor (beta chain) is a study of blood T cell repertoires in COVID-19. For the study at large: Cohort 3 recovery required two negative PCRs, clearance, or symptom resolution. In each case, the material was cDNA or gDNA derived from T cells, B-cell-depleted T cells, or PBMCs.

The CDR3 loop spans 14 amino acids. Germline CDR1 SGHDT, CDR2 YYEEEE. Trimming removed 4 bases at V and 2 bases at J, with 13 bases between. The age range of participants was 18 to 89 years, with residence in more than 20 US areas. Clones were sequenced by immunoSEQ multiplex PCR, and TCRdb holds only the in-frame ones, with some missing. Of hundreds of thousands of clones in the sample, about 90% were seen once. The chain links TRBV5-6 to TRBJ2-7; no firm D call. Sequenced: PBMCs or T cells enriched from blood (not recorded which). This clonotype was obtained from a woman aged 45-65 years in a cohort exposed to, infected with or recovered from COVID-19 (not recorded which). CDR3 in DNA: TGTGCCAGCAGCCAGTTCCGGGTCACCTACGAGCAGTACTTC. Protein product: CASSQFRVTYEQYF.